This T cell receptor beta chain was sequenced for a study of CD8+CD57+ T cells in acquired aplastic anemia. Study-wide context: DNA per sorted CD4+ or CD8+ sample ranged 0.2 to 27.4 ug, averaging about 3 ug.

Profiling that covered TCR beta VDJ and CDR3 relied on genomic DNA as its template. TCRdb re-called the reads through MiXCR, storing one row per CDR3 protein. The data show 150,000 to 200,000 distinct CDR3 sequences, around 45% seen once. This clonotype was detected many times. Its specificity is unknown. Points from the study as a whole: Some 28 CD8+ CDR3 sequences occurred in both the patients and the controls.

With 6 bases clipped from V and 2 bases from J, the junction kept 10 bases outside the gene matches. The CDR3 totals 15 residues. Germline CDR1 and CDR2: DFQATT and SNEGSKA (reference sequence). Sequencing was done on a sample of sorted CD4+, CD8+, or CD8+CD57+ T cells (not recorded which) from PBMCs. The J gene is TRBJ2-1, the V gene TRBV20-1; the match to TRBD1 covers 7 bases. The TCR sequence derives from a human donor in good health. CDR3 amino acids: CSATRRGPAYNEQFF. DNA of the CDR3: TGCAGTGCCACCCGTAGGGGGCCCGCCTACAATGAGCAGTTCTTC.